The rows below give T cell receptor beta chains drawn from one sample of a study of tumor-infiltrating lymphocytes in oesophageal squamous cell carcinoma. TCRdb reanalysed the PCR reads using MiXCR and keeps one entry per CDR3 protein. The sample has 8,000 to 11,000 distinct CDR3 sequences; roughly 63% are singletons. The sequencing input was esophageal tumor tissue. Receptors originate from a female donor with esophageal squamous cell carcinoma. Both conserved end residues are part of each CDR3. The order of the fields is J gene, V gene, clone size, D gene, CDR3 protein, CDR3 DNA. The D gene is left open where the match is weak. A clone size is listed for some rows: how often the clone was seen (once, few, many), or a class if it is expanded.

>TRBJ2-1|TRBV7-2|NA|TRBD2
CASSLVTSGRFAEQFF
TGTGCCAGCAGCTTAGTGACTAGCGGGAGATTCGCTGAGCAGTTCTTC
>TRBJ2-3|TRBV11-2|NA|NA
CASSLVPGTLITDTQYF
TGTGCCAGCAGCTTAGTCCCCGGGACGTTGATTACAGATACGCAGTATTTT
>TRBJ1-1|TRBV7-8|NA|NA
CASSSPGNTEAFF
TGTGCCAGCAGCTCCCCGGGGAACACTGAAGCTTTCTTT
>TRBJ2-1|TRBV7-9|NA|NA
CASTVGSSYNEQFF
TGTGCCAGCACCGTGGGGAGCTCCTACAATGAGCAGTTCTTC
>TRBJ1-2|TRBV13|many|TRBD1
CASSKQGTGYGYTF
TGTGCCAGCAGCAAACAGGGGACCGGCTATGGCTACACCTTC
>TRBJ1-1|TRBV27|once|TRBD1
CASSFLGQGPMNTEAFF
TGTGCCAGCAGTTTTCTTGGACAGGGGCCGATGAACACTGAAGCTTTCTTT
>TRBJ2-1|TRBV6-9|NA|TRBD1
CASTTGGAGQFF
TGTGCCAGCACGACAGGGGGAGCGGGGCAGTTCTTC
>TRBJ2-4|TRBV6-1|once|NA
CASSADLTLGQYF
TGTGCCAGCAGCGCCGACCTTACCCTGGGGCAGTACTTC
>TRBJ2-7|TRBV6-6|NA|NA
CASSYPPAPLYEQYF
TGTGCCAGCAGTTACCCCCCGGCCCCTCTCTACGAGCAGTACTTC
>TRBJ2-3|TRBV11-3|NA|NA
CASSLNRDTQYF
TGTGCCAGCAGCTTAAATCGAGATACGCAGTATTTT
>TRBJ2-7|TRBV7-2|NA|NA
CASSLVSRGGHEQYF
TGTGCCAGCAGCTTAGTCTCCAGGGGGGGACACGAGCAGTACTTC
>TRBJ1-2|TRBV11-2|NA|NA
CASSLSAGNYGYTF
TGTGCCAGCAGCTTATCCGCCGGGAACTATGGCTACACCTTC
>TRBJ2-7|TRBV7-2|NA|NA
CASSLDTGSYEQYF
TGTGCCAGCAGCTTAGACACGGGTTCCTACGAGCAGTACTTC
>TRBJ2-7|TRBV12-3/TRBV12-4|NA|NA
CASSLVPQAGTSYEQYF
TGTGCCAGCAGTTTGGTCCCCCAAGCGGGTACCTCCTACGAGCAGTACTTC
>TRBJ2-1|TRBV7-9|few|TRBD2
CASSPLSGGPFEQFF
TGTGCCAGCAGCCCACTTAGCGGGGGGCCTTTTGAGCAGTTCTTC
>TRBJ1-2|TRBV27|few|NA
CASSFPSGVGYTF
TGTGCCAGCAGTTTCCCCTCAGGGGTTGGCTACACCTTC
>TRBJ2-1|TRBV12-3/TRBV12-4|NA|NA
CASSLAGGPLNEQFF
TGTGCCAGCAGTTTAGCGGGGGGGCCACTTAATGAGCAGTTCTTC
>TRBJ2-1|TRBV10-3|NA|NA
CAISGSGAYVNEQFF
TGTGCCATCAGTGGTTCGGGGGCCTACGTCAATGAGCAGTTCTTC
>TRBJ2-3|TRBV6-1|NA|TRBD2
CASSETTTSGGDTQYF
TGTGCCAGCAGTGAAACAACCACTAGCGGAGGGGATACGCAGTATTTT
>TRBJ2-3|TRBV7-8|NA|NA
CASSSKTPLVGGSTDTQYF
TGTGCCAGCAGCTCCAAGACTCCCCTAGTTGGGGGGAGTACAGATACGCAGTATTTT